This T cell receptor (beta chain) was documented in a study of T cells in Graves' hyperthyroidism and ophthalmopathy. With V trimmed by 0 bases and J by 2 bases, 10 bases remained unmatched. Germline V gives CDR1 MNHEY, CDR2 SVGEGT. CDR3 length: 18 residues. Template material for amplifying TCR beta CDR3 regions consisted of RNA transcripts. Primed by the HTBI set, a first-round RT-PCR was run on the TCR CDR3. TCRdb reanalysed the multiplex PCR reads using MiXCR and keeps one entry per CDR3 protein. Counted here are about 520,000 distinct CDR3 sequences, about a fifth occurring once; the ten biggest clones make up 26%.

The sample comprised blood. This receptor was identified in a man younger than 35 with Graves' hyperthyroidism. This chain connects TRBV6-2 or TRBV6-3 to TRBJ1-5, with 7 nucleotides matching TRBD1. In nucleotides, the CDR3 is TGTGCCAGCAGTTACTCGCAGAGGGGGCGCTGGGGCAATCAGCCCCAGCATTTT. It encodes CASSYSQRGRWGNQPQHF.